These 3 T cell receptor beta chains came from one sample sequenced in a study of blood T cell repertoires in COVID-19 (TCRdb year 2020). The library came from the immunoSEQ multiplex PCR assay. As stored in TCRdb, this immuneACCESS dataset retains in-frame rearrangements with V and J assigned. A fraction of the clones does not appear; measured against another copy, unresolved V genes explain less than half of the discrepancy, and the remainder lacks a known reason. The table for this sample lists about 55,000 clones; around nine tenths of them were counted only once. The ten largest clonotypes hold under 8.5% of the sample. Sequencing input: peripheral blood. The source of these receptors is a man in his 60s with active COVID-19.

This chain uses TRBV3-1 (or the pseudogene TRBV3-2) with TRBJ2-1, with TRBD2 identical over 8 bases. The CDR3 loop spans 17 amino acids. Germline CDR1 is LGHDT and CDR2 is YNNKEL (reference sequence). The V segment lost 0 bases and the J segment 9 bases; nucleotides outside the gene matches: 13. Written as DNA, the CDR3 is TGTGCCAGCAGCCAAGATCTAATCCCGGGAGGGCCGGCTGAGCAGTTCTTC. Translation gives CASSQDLIPGGPAEQFF.

The chain uses TRBV5-1 and TRBJ1-1; D call uncertain. The CDR3 is 13 residues long. CDR1 is SGHRS and CDR2 is YFSETQ in the germline V gene. Trimming stripped 4 bases from V and 1 base from J, with 8 bases between. CDR3 coding DNA: TGCGCCAGCAGCCGACTTTCGAACACTGAAGCTTTCTTT. Translating gives CASSRLSNTEAFF. The full variable domain, rest sourced from reference TRBV5-1 and TRBJ1-1, is KAGVTQTPRYLIKTRGQQVTLSCSPISGHRSVSWYQQTPGQGLQFLFEYFSETQRNKGNFPGRFSGRQFSNSRSEMNVSTLELGDSALYLCASSRLSNTEAFFGQGTRLTVV.

This sequence joins TRBV27 and TRBJ2-5; D is undetermined. Deletions cut 4 bases from V and 3 bases from J, with 9 bases between. This CDR3 contains 13 residues. CDR1 and CDR2 from the germline V gene are MNHEY and SMNVEV (reference sequence). The CDR3 DNA reads TGTGCCAGCAGTTCCCCTATAAAAGAGACCCAGTACTTC. Its translation is CASSSPIKETQYF.